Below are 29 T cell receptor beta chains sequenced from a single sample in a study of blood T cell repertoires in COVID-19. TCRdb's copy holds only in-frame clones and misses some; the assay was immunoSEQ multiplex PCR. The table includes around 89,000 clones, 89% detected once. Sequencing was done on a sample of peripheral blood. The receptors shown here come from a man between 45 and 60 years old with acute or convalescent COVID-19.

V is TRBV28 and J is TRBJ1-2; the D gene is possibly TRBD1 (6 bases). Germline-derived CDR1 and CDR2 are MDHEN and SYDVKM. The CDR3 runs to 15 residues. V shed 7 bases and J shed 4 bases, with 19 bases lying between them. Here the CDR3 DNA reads TGTGCCAGCAACGTACAGGGAACGACGCTCTATGGCTACACCTTC. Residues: CASNVQGTTLYGYTF.

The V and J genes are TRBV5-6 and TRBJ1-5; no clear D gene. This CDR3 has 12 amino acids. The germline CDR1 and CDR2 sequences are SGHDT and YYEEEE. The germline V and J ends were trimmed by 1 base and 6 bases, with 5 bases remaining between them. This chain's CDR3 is CASSLLSQPQHF. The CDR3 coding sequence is TGTGCCAGCAGCTTGCTGAGTCAGCCCCAGCATTTT.

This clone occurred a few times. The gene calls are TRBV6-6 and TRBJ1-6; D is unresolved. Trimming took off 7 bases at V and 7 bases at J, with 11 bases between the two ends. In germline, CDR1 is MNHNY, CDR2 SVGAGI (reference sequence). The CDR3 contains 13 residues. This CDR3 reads CASNEGGNSPLHF. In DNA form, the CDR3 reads TGTGCCAGCAACGAGGGAGGAAATTCACCCCTCCACTTT.

CDR3 bases: TGTGCCAGTAGTATTGTTAGAGAGGGAAATCAGCCCCAGCATTTT. The encoded protein is CASSIVREGNQPQHF. V is TRBV19 and J is TRBJ1-5, with unresolved D. V was clipped by 3 bases and J by 4 bases, with 13 bases between them. CDR1 is LNHDA and CDR2 is SQIVND in the germline V gene (reference sequence). This CDR3 is built from 15 residues.

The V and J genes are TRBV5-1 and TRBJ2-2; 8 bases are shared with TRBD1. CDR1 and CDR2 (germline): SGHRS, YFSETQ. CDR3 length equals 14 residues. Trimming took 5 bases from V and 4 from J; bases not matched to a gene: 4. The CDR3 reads CASRRQGTTGELFF. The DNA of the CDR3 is TGCGCCAGCAGACGACAGGGGACCACCGGGGAGCTGTTTTTT.

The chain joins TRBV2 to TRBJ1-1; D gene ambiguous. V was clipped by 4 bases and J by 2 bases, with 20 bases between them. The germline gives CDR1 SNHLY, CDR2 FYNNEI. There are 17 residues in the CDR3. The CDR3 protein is CASSGTERRLVNTEAFF. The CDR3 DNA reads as TGTGCCAGCAGTGGGACGGAGCGAAGACTAGTAAACACTGAAGCTTTCTTT.

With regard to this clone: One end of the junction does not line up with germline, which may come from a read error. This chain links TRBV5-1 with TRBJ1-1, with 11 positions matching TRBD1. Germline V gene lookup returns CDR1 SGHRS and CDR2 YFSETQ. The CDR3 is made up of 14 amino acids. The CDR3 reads CASTLDRGHTEAFF. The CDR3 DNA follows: TGCGCCAGCACCTTGGACAGGGGGCACACTGAAGCTTTCTTT.

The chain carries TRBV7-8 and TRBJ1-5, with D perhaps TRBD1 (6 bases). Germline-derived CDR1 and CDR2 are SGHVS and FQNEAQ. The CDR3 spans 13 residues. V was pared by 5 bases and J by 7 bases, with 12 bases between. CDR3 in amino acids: CASSVWDIQPQHF. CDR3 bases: TGTGCCAGCAGCGTCTGGGACATCCAGCCCCAGCATTTT.

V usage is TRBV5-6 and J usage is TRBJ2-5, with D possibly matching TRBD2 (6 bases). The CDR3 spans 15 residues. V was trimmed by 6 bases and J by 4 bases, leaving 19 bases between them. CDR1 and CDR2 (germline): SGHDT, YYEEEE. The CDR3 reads CASTTERPGVETQYF. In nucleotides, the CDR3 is TGTGCCAGCACCACTGAGAGGCCGGGGGTAGAGACCCAGTACTTC.

CDR3 residues: CASNPDRGLSEKLFF. As DNA, the CDR3 is TGTGCCAGCAACCCGGACAGGGGGCTATCTGAAAAACTGTTTTTT. The chain uses TRBV21-1 and TRBJ1-4; TRBD1 is the table's D call, not checked against the DNA. TRBV21-1 represents a pseudogene. The CDR3 totals 15 residues.

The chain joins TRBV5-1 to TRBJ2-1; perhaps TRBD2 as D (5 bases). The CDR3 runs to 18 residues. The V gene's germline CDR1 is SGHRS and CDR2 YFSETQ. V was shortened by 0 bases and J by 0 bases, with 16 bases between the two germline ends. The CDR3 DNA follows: TGCGCCAGCAGCTTGGCCGTCGGAGCGGCAAGCTCCTACAATGAGCAGTTCTTC. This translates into CASSLAVGAASSYNEQFF.

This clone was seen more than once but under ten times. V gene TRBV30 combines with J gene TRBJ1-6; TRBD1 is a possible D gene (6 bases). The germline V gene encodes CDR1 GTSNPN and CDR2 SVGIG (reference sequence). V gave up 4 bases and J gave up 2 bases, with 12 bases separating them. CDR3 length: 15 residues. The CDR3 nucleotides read TGTGCCTGGACCGAACAGGGAACCTATAATTCACCCCTCCACTTT. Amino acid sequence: CAWTEQGTYNSPLHF.

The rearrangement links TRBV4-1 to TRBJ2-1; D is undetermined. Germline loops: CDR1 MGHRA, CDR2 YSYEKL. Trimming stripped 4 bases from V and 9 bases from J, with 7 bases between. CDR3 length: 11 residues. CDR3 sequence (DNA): TGCGCCAGCAGCCTCCGGAGTGAGCAGTTCTTC. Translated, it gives CASSLRSEQFF.

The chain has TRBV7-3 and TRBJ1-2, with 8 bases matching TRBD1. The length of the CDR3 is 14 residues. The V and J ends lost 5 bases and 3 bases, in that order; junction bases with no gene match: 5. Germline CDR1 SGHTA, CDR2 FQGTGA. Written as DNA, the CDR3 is TGTGCCAGCAGCCCGGGGGGACAGGACTATGGCTACACCTTC. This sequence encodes CASSPGGQDYGYTF. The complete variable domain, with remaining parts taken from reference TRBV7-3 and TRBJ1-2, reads GAGVSQTPSNKVTEKGKYVELRCDPISGHTALYWYRQSLGQGPEFLIYFQGTGAADDSGLPNDRFFAVRPEGSVSTLKIQRTERGDSAVYLCASSPGGQDYGYTFGSGTRLTVV.

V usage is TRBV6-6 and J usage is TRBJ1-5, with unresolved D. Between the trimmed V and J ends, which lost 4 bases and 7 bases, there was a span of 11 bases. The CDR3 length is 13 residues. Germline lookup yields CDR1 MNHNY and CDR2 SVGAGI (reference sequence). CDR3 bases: TGTGCCAGCAGTTCACGAGAGTTACAGCCCCAGCATTTT. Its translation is CASSSRELQPQHF.

In DNA form, the CDR3 reads TGCAGCGTTGACAGGGGGACTTTCAATGAGCAGTTCTTC. It is translated as CSVDRGTFNEQFF. The chain links TRBV29-1 to TRBJ2-1; maybe TRBD1 (7 bases). This CDR3 has 13 amino acids. Germline loops: CDR1 SQVTM, CDR2 ANQGSEA. V was cut by 3 bases and J by 6 bases, with 12 bases left in between.

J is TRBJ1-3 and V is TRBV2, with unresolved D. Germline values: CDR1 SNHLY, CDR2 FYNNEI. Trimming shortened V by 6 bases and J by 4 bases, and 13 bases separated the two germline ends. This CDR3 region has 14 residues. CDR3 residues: CASRESVVGNTIYF. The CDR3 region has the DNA TGTGCCAGCAGGGAGTCGGTCGTCGGAAACACCATATATTTT. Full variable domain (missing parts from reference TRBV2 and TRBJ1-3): EPEVTQTPSHQVTQMGQEVILRCVPISNHLYFYWYRQILGQKVEFLVSFYNNEISEKSEIFDDQFSVERPDGSNFTLKIRSTKLEDSAMYFCASRESVVGNTIYFGEGSWLTVV.

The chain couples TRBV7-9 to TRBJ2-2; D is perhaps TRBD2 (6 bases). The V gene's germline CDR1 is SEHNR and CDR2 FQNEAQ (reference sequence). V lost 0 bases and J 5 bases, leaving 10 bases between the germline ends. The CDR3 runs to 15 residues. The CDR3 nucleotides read TGTGCCAGCAGCTTAGCTTTCGGAGGGACCGGGGAGCTGTTTTTT. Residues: CASSLAFGGTGELFF. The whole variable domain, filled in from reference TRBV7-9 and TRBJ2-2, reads DTGVSQNPRHKITKRGQNVTFRCDPISEHNRLYWYRQTLGQGPEFLTYFQNEAQLEKSRLLSDRFSAERPKGSFSTLEIQRTEQGDSAMYLCASSLAFGGTGELFFGEGSRLTVL.

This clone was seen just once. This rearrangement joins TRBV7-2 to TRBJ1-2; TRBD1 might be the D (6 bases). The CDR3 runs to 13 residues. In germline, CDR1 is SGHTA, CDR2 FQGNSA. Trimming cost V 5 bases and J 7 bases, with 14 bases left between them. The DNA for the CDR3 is TGTGCCAGCAGCCCCGGGACACCTTCTGGCTACACCTTC. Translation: CASSPGTPSGYTF.

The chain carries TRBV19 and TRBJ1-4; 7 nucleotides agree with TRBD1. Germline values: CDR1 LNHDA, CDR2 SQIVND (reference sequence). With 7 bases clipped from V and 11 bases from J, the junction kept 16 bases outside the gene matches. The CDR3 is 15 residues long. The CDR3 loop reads CASTSRSGTAHKLFF. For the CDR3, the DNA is TGTGCCAGTACCTCAAGATCCGGGACAGCTCATAAACTGTTTTTT.

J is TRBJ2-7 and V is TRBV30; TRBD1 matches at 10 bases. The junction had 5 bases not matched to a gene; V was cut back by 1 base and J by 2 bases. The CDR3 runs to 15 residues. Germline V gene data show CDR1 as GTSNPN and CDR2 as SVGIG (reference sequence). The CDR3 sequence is CAWSAPGQGTYEQYF. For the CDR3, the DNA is TGTGCCTGGAGTGCGCCGGGACAGGGGACCTACGAGCAGTACTTC.

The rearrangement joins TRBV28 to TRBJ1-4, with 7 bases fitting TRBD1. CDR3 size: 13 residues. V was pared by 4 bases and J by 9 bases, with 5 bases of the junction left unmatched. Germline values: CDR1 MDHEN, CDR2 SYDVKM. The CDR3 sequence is CASSSLRGQKLFF. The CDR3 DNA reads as TGTGCCAGCAGTTCCCTGAGGGGGCAAAAACTGTTTTTT.

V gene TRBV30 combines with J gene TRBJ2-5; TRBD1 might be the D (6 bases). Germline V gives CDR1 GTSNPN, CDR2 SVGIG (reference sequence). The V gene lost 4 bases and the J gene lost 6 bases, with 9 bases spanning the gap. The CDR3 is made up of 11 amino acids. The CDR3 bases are TGTGCCTGGATTCAGGGGAAGACCCAGTACTTC. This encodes CAWIQGKTQYF.

For the CDR3, the DNA is TGTGCCAGCAGCTTAGATCTGGGGGGGCCTCGAACCCAGTACTTC. As protein: CASSLDLGGPRTQYF. V and J are TRBV11-2 and TRBJ2-5, with a possible D match to TRBD2 (7 bases). Looked up from germline, CDR1 is SGHAT and CDR2 is FQNNGV. The CDR3 extends over 15 amino acids. V lost 0 bases to trimming and J lost 8 bases, with 16 bases between them.

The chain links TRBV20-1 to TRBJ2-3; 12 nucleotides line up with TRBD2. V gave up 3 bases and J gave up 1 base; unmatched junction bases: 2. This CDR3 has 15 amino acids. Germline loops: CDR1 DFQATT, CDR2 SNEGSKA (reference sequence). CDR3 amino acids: CSASRLAGGTDTQYF. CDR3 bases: TGCAGTGCTAGTCGACTAGCGGGGGGCACAGATACGCAGTATTTT.

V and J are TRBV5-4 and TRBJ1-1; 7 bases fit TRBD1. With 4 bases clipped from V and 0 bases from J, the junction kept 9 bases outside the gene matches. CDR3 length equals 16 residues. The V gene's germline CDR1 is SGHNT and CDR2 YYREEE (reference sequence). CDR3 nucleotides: TGTGCCAGCAGCCCACAACGAGGGACAGTGAACACTGAAGCTTTCTTT. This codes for CASSPQRGTVNTEAFF.

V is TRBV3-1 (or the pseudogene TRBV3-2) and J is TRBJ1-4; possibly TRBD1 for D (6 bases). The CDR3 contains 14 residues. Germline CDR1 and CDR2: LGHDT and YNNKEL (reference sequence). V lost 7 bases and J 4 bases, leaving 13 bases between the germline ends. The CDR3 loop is CASTQQGFNEKLFF. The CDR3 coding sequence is TGTGCCAGCACACAACAGGGCTTTAATGAAAAACTGTTTTTT.

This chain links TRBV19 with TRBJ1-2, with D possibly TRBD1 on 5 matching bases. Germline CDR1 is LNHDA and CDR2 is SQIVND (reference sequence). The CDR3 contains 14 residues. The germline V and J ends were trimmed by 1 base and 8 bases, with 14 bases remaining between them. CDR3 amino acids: CASSIVGAGRGYTF. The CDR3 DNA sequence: TGTGCCAGTAGTATAGTTGGGGCGGGGAGGGGCTACACCTTC.

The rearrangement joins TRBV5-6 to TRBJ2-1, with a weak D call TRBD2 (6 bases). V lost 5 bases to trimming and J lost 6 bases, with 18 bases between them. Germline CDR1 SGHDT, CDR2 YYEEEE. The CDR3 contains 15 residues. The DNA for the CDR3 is TGTGCCAGCAGATGGACGGGACTGACTTCCAATGAGCAGTTCTTC. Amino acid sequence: CASRWTGLTSNEQFF.